This TCR beta chain stems from a study of T cell repertoires in cytomegalovirus infection. Study details: CMV infection and matching HLA type were both indicated by public TCR beta signatures.

TCRdb used MiXCR to reprocess the reads, holding one entry per CDR3 protein. The profile shows approximately 490,000 distinct CDR3 sequences, around 10% of them singletons. There are many counts of this clonotype. The antigen remains unidentified. General study findings and limits: The cumulative frequency of public TCR beta families distinguished individuals who carried CMV together with the relevant HLA. Clonotype analysis showed dominance of the ex vivo response by HLA-C-restricted CMV-specific TCR beta clonotypes.

This CDR3 has 16 amino acids. Trimming at V came to 5 bases and at J to 2 bases, leaving 7 bases not matched to a gene. Germline V CDR1 and CDR2: SEHNR, FQNEAQ (reference sequence). This TCR came from a human donor in good health (CMV status not recorded). Some clones in this sample may be carry-over from other donors' samples. The sequencing input was PBMCs. The V call is TRBV7-9, the J call TRBJ2-3; 10 nucleotides line up with TRBD2. The CDR3 loop is CASSTQREGLTDTQYF. CDR3 coding DNA: TGTGCCAGCAGCACCCAGCGGGAGGGCCTCACAGATACGCAGTATTTT.